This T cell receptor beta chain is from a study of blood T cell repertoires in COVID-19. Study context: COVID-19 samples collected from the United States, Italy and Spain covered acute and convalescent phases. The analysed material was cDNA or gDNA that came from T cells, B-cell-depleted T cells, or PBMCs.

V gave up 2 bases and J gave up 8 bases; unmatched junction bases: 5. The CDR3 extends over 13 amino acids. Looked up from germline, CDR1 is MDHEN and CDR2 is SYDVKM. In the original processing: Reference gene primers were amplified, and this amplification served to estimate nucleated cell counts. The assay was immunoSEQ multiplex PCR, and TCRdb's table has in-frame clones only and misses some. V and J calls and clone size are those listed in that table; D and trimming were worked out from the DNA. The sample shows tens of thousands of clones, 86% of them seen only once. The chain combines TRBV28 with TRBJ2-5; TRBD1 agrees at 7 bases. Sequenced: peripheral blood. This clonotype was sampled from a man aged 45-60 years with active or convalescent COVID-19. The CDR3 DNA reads TGTGCCAGCAGTTTAGGGACAGCGAGCACCCAGTACTTC. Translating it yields CASSLGTASTQYF.